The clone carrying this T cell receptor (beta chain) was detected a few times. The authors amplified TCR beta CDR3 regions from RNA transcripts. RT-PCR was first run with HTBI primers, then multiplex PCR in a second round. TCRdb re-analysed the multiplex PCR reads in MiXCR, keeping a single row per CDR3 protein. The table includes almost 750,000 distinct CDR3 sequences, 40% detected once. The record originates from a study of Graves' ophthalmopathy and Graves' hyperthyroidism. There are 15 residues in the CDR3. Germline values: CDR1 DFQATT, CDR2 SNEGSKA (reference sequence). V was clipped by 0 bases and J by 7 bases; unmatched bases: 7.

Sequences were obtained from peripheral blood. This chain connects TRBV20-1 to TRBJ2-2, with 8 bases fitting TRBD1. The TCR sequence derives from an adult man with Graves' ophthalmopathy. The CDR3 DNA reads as TGCAGTGCTAGAGATCGCAGGGGGCTTGGCGGGGAGCTGTTTTTT. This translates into CSARDRRGLGGELFF.